This T cell receptor (beta chain) was identified during a study of shared clonotypes between healthy human individuals. The study's findings and limits: The small donor group covered limited genetic and exposure diversity. When naive CD4 clonotypes were compared across a handful of donors, about 4.9% were shared.

Note on this clone: As yet, its antigen is unknown. Distinct nucleotide sequences in the sample also encode this CDR3.

Trimming at V came to 4 bases and at J to 2 bases, leaving 3 bases not matched to a gene. The CDR3 has 14 amino acids. Germline V gives CDR1 SGHRS, CDR2 YFSETQ. The naive CD8 population came from CD45RO-negative cells selected for CCR7, without terminally differentiated effector memory CD45RA+ cells. Genomic DNA of every subset was divided equally among multiple immunoSEQ plates. Original data processing: ImmunoSEQ output held junction-only sequences without quality scores, so filtering differed. Using immunoSEQ multiplex PCR, the repertoire was profiled, and TCRdb retains in-frame clones only, with some absent. D and trimming were read from the DNA, whereas the V and J calls and clone size are those reported in that table. The repertoire has around 2,100,000 clones, approximately 94% of them found once; the top ten carry 0.9% to 1.5%.

Input material: naive CD8+ T cells sorted from blood. The clonotype originates from a man between 18 and 35 years old in good health. The chain combines TRBV5-1 with TRBJ2-7; 10 positions match TRBD1. The CDR3 reads CASSQGQGAYEQYF. Here the CDR3 DNA reads TGCGCCAGCAGCCAAGGACAGGGGGCCTACGAGCAGTACTTC.